The 32 T cell receptor beta chains listed next were all sequenced from one sample in a study of identical twins. TCRdb independently ran MiXCR on the 5' RACE reads; one entry per CDR3 protein. The data show some 630,000 distinct CDR3 sequences, roughly 7.2% seen once. This sample was also put to use in a study of yellow fever vaccine responses in identical twins.

What was sequenced was PBMCs. The receptors shown here come from a woman aged 18-29 years in good health.

Ten or more counts support this clonotype. This chain uses TRBV2 with TRBJ2-1; unclear D gene. Per the germline V gene, CDR1 is SNHLY and CDR2 is FYNNEI. Trimming removed 6 bases at V and 6 bases at J, with 12 bases between. This CDR3 is built from 13 residues. CDR3 nucleotide sequence: TGTGCCAGCAGACCAGGACGCTCCAATGAGCAGTTCTTC. The encoded protein is CASRPGRSNEQFF.

This rearrangement joins TRBV20-1 to TRBJ1-2; the match to TRBD1 covers 9 bases. The V gene's germline CDR1 is DFQATT and CDR2 SNEGSKA (reference sequence). J was trimmed by 6 bases and V by 6 bases; bases with no gene match: 11. The CDR3 length is 14 residues. In nucleotides, the CDR3 is TGCAGTGCCTCACCGAACGACAGGGGGGATGGCTACACCTTC. Its translation is CSASPNDRGDGYTF.

This rearrangement joins TRBV6-6 to TRBJ1-1; D remains ambiguous. Germline V lookup: CDR1 MNHNY, CDR2 SVGAGI (reference sequence). Trimming took off 6 bases at V and 3 bases at J, with 8 bases between the two ends. CDR3 length: 12 amino acids. The CDR3 nucleotides read TGTGCCAGCAGAGGGTATTACACTGAAGCTTTCTTT. Encoded protein: CASRGYYTEAFF.

This clonotype was detected many times. CDR3 sequence reads: CASSRKPGSNYGYTF. The DNA for the CDR3 is TGTGCCAGCAGTCGTAAACCGGGGTCTAACTATGGCTACACCTTC. The V call is TRBV6-1, the J call TRBJ1-2; D gene uncertain. CDR1 and CDR2 (germline): MNHNS, SASEGT. The ends were cut back, 5 bases at V and 0 bases at J, with 13 bases in the middle. CDR3 length: 15 residues.

This clonotype was seen a handful of times. The gene calls are TRBV2 and TRBJ1-1; 8 bases are a match to TRBD1. The germline CDR1 and CDR2 sequences are SNHLY and FYNNEI. Trimming took 6 bases from V and 9 from J; bases not matched to a gene: 3. The CDR3 sequence is 11 residues long. This chain's CDR3 is CASRGTGKAFF. Here the CDR3 DNA reads TGTGCCAGCAGAGGGACAGGTAAAGCTTTCTTT.

This clonotype was picked up a small number of times. The CDR3 DNA is TGCAGTGCTAGCCCCCGGGAACAAGCCTACGAGCAGTACTTC. Its protein product is CSASPREQAYEQYF. The chain carries TRBV20-1 and TRBJ2-7; a weak D match, TRBD2 (5 bases). The germline gives CDR1 DFQATT, CDR2 SNEGSKA (reference sequence). The CDR3 runs 14 residues. Trimming removed 3 bases at V and 2 bases at J, with 14 bases between.

This clonotype was counted at least ten times. The chain joins TRBV5-1 to TRBJ2-1; D is undetermined. V dropped 5 bases and J dropped 9 bases, with 12 bases sitting between them. CDR3 length equals 12 residues. Germline V gives CDR1 SGHRS, CDR2 YFSETQ. As DNA, the CDR3 is TGCGCCAGCAGGATAGCAGGAAGTGAGCAGTTCTTC. This encodes CASRIAGSEQFF. The full variable domain, with the rest looked up from reference TRBV5-1 and TRBJ2-1, is KAGVTQTPRYLIKTRGQQVTLSCSPISGHRSVSWYQQTPGQGLQFLFEYFSETQRNKGNFPGRFSGRQFSNSRSEMNVSTLELGDSALYLCASRIAGSEQFFGPGTRLTVL.

This clonotype was seen more than once but under ten times. The chain is built from TRBV12-3 or TRBV12-4 and TRBJ1-5, with D perhaps matching TRBD1 (5 bases). V lost 5 bases to trimming and J lost 4 bases, with 9 bases between them. The CDR3 extends over 13 amino acids. For the CDR3, the DNA is TGTGCCAGCAGTCGAAGGGGTAATCAGCCCCAGCATTTT. Its translation: CASSRRGNQPQHF.

The gene calls are TRBV6-2 or TRBV6-3 and TRBJ1-5, with D perhaps TRBD1 (6 bases). This CDR3 has 13 residues. CDR1 is MNHEY and CDR2 is SVGEGT in the germline V gene. V dropped 5 bases and J dropped 4 bases, with 9 bases sitting between them. CDR3 protein: CASSRQENQPQHF. The CDR3 bases are TGTGCCAGCAGTCGACAGGAGAATCAGCCCCAGCATTTT.

A few counts support this clonotype. The rearrangement joins TRBV6-1 to TRBJ2-1, with TRBD2 identical over 7 bases. Germline lookup yields CDR1 MNHNS and CDR2 SASEGT. This CDR3 is built from 17 residues. J gave up 6 bases and V 6 bases, and 17 bases lay outside the gene matches. The CDR3 sequence is CASRLTRLEASGNEQFF. CDR3 in DNA: TGTGCCAGCAGACTTACCAGATTGGAAGCTAGCGGCAATGAGCAGTTCTTC.

Only a few counts were recorded for this clonotype. The chain carries TRBV29-1 and TRBJ1-2, with a weak D call TRBD1 (6 bases). Germline V gene lookup returns CDR1 SQVTM and CDR2 ANQGSEA. V lost 4 bases and J 4 bases, leaving 19 bases between the germline ends. CDR3 size: 15 residues. The CDR3, as DNA: TGCAGCGTTGGTAGGGGGAAAGGGCGAAGCTATGGCTACACCTTC. Protein product: CSVGRGKGRSYGYTF.

This clonotype appeared a few times. The chain joins TRBV19 to TRBJ1-1, with D uncertain. Trimming took 9 bases from V and 2 from J, leaving 10 bases between them. CDR1 and CDR2 from the germline V gene are LNHDA and SQIVND (reference sequence). The CDR3 runs to 12 residues. The CDR3 DNA reads TGTGCCAGCCAGGACGTTAACACTGAAGCTTTCTTT. Translation: CASQDVNTEAFF.

V gene TRBV12-3 or TRBV12-4 combines with J gene TRBJ2-5; 7 bases map to TRBD2. With 3 bases clipped from V and 5 bases from J, the junction kept 6 bases outside the gene matches. CDR3 length: 14 amino acids. The CDR3 DNA is TGTGCCAGCAGTTTCGGACTAGTGCGGGAGACCCAGTACTTC. Translated: CASSFGLVRETQYF.

This clonotype came up a few times. The gene calls are TRBV20-1 and TRBJ2-4, with D perhaps matching TRBD1 (6 bases). This CDR3 has 15 amino acids. The germline CDR1 and CDR2 sequences are DFQATT and SNEGSKA (reference sequence). V was cut by 6 bases and J by 3 bases, with 18 bases left in between. The CDR3 region is CSAIPGAGVKNIQYF. The CDR3 region has the DNA TGCAGTGCAATCCCAGGGGCAGGGGTCAAAAACATTCAGTACTTC.

The J gene is TRBJ2-7, the V gene TRBV5-6; 7 nucleotides match TRBD1. Unmatched junction bases numbered 2, after V lost 0 bases and J lost 2 bases. The CDR3 spans 14 residues. The germline V gene has CDR1 SGHDT and CDR2 YYEEEE. The CDR3 nucleotides are TGTGCCAGCAGCTTGGGGGGACAGACCTACGAGCAGTACTTC. As protein: CASSLGGQTYEQYF. Looking up the rest from reference TRBV5-6 and TRBJ2-7 gives the full variable domain: DAGVTQSPTHLIKTRGQQVTLRCSPKSGHDTVSWYQQALGQGPQFIFQYYEEEERQRGNFPDRFSGHQFPNYSSELNVNALLLGDSALYLCASSLGGQTYEQYFGPGTRLTVT.

This clonotype has ten or more counts. The chain couples TRBV7-9 to TRBJ1-2; D is unclear. V was cut by 1 base and J by 4 bases, with 1 base left in between. There are 11 residues in the CDR3. Germline CDR1 and CDR2: SEHNR and FQNEAQ (reference sequence). Written as DNA, the CDR3 is TGTGCCAGCAGCTTAGTCTATGGCTACACCTTC. Translating gives CASSLVYGYTF.

The chain couples TRBV19 to TRBJ2-7, with D maybe TRBD1 (6 bases). V was shortened by 7 bases and J by 0 bases, with 13 bases between the two germline ends. The CDR3 contains 14 residues. Germline CDR1 LNHDA, CDR2 SQIVND (reference sequence). The CDR3 reads CASNRQGSSYEQYF. Here the CDR3 DNA reads TGTGCCAGTAACAGGCAGGGGAGCTCCTACGAGCAGTACTTC.

This clonotype was counted between two and nine times. CDR3 nucleotides: TGCAGTGCTAGTCCCCGTCAGGGGGTTCAGCCCCAGCATTTT. Its translation is CSASPRQGVQPQHF. The chain carries TRBV20-1 and TRBJ1-5; TRBD1 matches at 7 bases. Germline CDR1 and CDR2: DFQATT and SNEGSKA (reference sequence). V lost 3 bases, J lost 6 bases, and 8 bases stayed unmatched. This CDR3 has 14 residues.

The sample holds many counts of this clonotype. The chain employs TRBV12-3 or TRBV12-4 and TRBJ2-1; no clear D gene. V lost 6 bases, J lost 6 bases, and 18 bases lay in between. The CDR3 has 15 amino acids. The CDR3 DNA reads as TGTGCCAGCAGACCTCCCCTGGTGGGGTCCAATGAGCAGTTCTTC. Protein product: CASRPPLVGSNEQFF.

There are a few counts of this clonotype. The gene calls are TRBV20-1 and TRBJ2-7; 8 nucleotides line up with TRBD1. CDR1 is DFQATT and CDR2 is SNEGSKA in the germline V gene (reference sequence). This CDR3 is built from 14 residues. With 3 bases clipped from V and 2 bases from J, the junction kept 6 bases outside the gene matches. CDR3: CSARDRVLPYEQYV. The CDR3 DNA sequence: TGCAGTGCTAGGGACAGGGTCCTTCCCTACGAGCAGTACGTC.

This chain links TRBV5-5 with TRBJ2-3, with 12 bases matching TRBD2. The V and J ends lost 3 bases and 8 bases, in that order; junction bases with no gene match: 16. The CDR3 runs 18 residues. The germline gives CDR1 SGHKS, CDR2 YYEKEE (reference sequence). Here the CDR3 DNA reads TGTGCCAGCAGCTCAGAACCCGGGACTAGCGGGTCCGGGGGTACGCAGTATTTT. Translation: CASSSEPGTSGSGGTQYF.

This clonotype was detected a few times. The rearrangement links TRBV7-3 to TRBJ2-1; 8 bases align to TRBD2. Trimming at V came to 5 bases and at J to 7 bases, leaving 16 bases not matched to a gene. The germline V gene has CDR1 SGHTA and CDR2 FQGTGA. The CDR3 loop spans 17 amino acids. DNA for the CDR3: TGTGCCAGCAGCCGACACCCCGATACTAGCGGAAAGAATGAGCAGTTCTTC. It yields the protein CASSRHPDTSGKNEQFF.

The gene calls are TRBV4-1 and TRBJ2-2; D is unclear. The CDR3 runs 15 residues. Looked up from germline, CDR1 is MGHRA and CDR2 is YSYEKL. The ends were cut back, 4 bases at V and 6 bases at J, with 15 bases in the middle. Written as DNA, the CDR3 is TGCGCCAGCAGCCCCCCGGGTGCCGGGTCCGGGGAGCTGTTTTTT. Its protein product is CASSPPGAGSGELFF.

This clonotype is a singleton in its sample. This chain uses TRBV29-1 with TRBJ2-1; TRBD1 is a possible D gene (5 bases). Germline V gene lookup returns CDR1 SQVTM and CDR2 ANQGSEA. V was shortened by 6 bases and J by 7 bases, with 10 bases between the two germline ends. This CDR3 region has 11 residues. The CDR3: CSVQGLNEQFF. The DNA of the CDR3 is TGCAGCGTCCAGGGTTTGAATGAGCAGTTCTTC.

The V gene is TRBV4-1, the J gene TRBJ2-7; no firm D call. V was pared by 0 bases and J by 2 bases, with 8 bases between. Germline V gene sequence: CDR1 MGHRA, CDR2 YSYEKL. The CDR3 totals 14 residues. The DNA for the CDR3 is TGCGCCAGCAGCCAAGAGGCTTTGGCCTACGAGCAGTACTTC. This translates into CASSQEALAYEQYF.

The rearrangement uses TRBV27 and TRBJ2-2; possibly TRBD2 for D (5 bases). Germline lookup yields CDR1 MNHEY and CDR2 SMNVEV (reference sequence). This CDR3 region has 11 residues. The V end was cut by 5 bases, the J end by 7 bases, with 5 bases between. Here the CDR3 DNA reads TGTGCCAGCAGTCGGGACGGGGAGCTGTTTTTT. Amino acid sequence: CASSRDGELFF.

Points on this clonotype: Its ends do not fully match the called genes, so a read error is possible. CDR3 region: CASSQEVGIAGAADTQYF. CDR3 coding DNA: TGTGCCAGCAGTCAAGAAGTGGGGATAGCGGGAGCCGCAGATACGCAGTATTTT. This chain links TRBV3-1 with TRBJ2-3, with 9 bases identical to TRBD2. The germline V gene has CDR1 LGHDT and CDR2 YNNKEL (reference sequence). The CDR3 covers 18 residues.

This clonotype was observed a few times. The rearrangement links TRBV12-5 to TRBJ1-1; D uncertain. V lost 1 base to trimming and J lost 2 bases, with 5 bases between them. Germline V CDR1 and CDR2: LGHNT, FRNRAP. The CDR3 covers 13 residues. The CDR3 DNA reads as TGTGCTAGTGGTTTGGCCCTAAACACTGAAGCTTTCTTT. Translated: CASGLALNTEAFF.

This clonotype has a count of ten or more. V usage is TRBV12-3 or TRBV12-4 and J usage is TRBJ1-5; 7 positions match TRBD1. The length of the CDR3 is 14 residues. The V and J ends lost 3 bases and 6 bases, in that order; junction bases with no gene match: 5. The CDR3 DNA follows: TGTGCCAGCAGTTTTAGGGGGCGGGGTCAGCCCCAGCATTTT. Amino acid sequence: CASSFRGRGQPQHF.

This clonotype has more than one count but fewer than ten. The rearrangement joins TRBV12-3 or TRBV12-4 to TRBJ1-2; D perhaps matches TRBD1 (5 bases). This CDR3 has 11 amino acids. V was trimmed by 7 bases and J by 8 bases, leaving 11 bases between them. The CDR3 region is CASKRGEGYTF. DNA of the CDR3: TGTGCCAGCAAGCGGGGGGAGGGCTACACCTTC.

This clonotype was seen ten or more times. The chain uses TRBV7-2 and TRBJ2-3, with no clear D. Trimming removed 7 bases at V and 0 bases at J, with 14 bases between. Germline values: CDR1 SGHTA, CDR2 FQGNSA. The CDR3 sequence is 15 residues long. The CDR3 spells CASTRHATSTDTQYF. The CDR3 coding sequence is TGTGCCAGCACCCGCCACGCGACTAGCACAGATACGCAGTATTTT. Based on the CDR3 plus reference TRBV7-2 and TRBJ2-3, the full variable domain is GAGVSQSPSNKVTEKGKDVELRCDPISGHTALYWYRQSLGQGLEFLIYFQGNSAPDKSGLPSDRFSAERTGGSVSTLTIQRTQQEDSAVYLCASTRHATSTDTQYFGPGTRLTVL.

This clonotype came up many times. This chain links TRBV12-3 or TRBV12-4 with TRBJ1-1; D unresolved. The V and J ends lost 5 bases and 2 bases respectively, with 6 bases between them. The CDR3 loop spans 12 amino acids. In DNA, the CDR3 is TGTGCCAGCAGTCCAGTAAACACTGAAGCTTTCTTT. Its translation is CASSPVNTEAFF.